The 22 T cell receptor beta chains below were found in one sample sequenced in a study of cytotoxic CD8 clonotypes in ibrutinib-treated CLL. Sequencing used immunoSEQ multiplex PCR; TCRdb keeps in-frame clones, though not all of them. The sample records some 130,000 clones, 70% to 90% being singletons. Sample: PBMCs, taken after 24 months of ibrutinib treatment. The receptors here all came from a human donor with chronic lymphocytic leukemia.

The chain is built from TRBV18 and TRBJ2-7; a possible D gene is TRBD2 (5 bases). Germline CDR1 and CDR2: KGHSH and LQKENI. V lost 2 bases and J lost 7, with 15 bases in between. The CDR3 contains 14 residues. The CDR3 protein is CASSPGERPGEQYF. CDR3 nucleotide sequence: TGTGCCAGCTCACCAGGTGAGAGGCCGGGGGAGCAGTACTTC.

This clone has more than one count but fewer than ten. At one of its ends the junction is not consistent with the germline gene, which may arise from a read error. This chain links TRBV6-5 with TRBJ2-7; perhaps TRBD1 as D (5 bases). CDR1 is MNHEY and CDR2 is SVGAGI in the germline V gene. CDR3 length equals 12 residues. The CDR3 loop reads CASSYSKGYRVF. DNA for the CDR3: TGTGCCAGCAGTTACTCGAAGGGGTACCGGGTCTTC.

The V call is TRBV27, the J call TRBJ1-5; D remains unclear. CDR3 size: 13 residues. In germline, CDR1 is MNHEY, CDR2 SMNVEV (reference sequence). Trimming stripped 4 bases from V and 0 bases from J, with 4 bases between. Here the CDR3 DNA reads TGTGCCAGCAGTTCCTATAGCAATCAGCCCCAGCATTTT. Translating it yields CASSSYSNQPQHF.

The CDR3 protein is CQRTEAFF. The CDR3, as DNA: TGTCAACGTACTGAAGCTTTCTTT. The gene calls are TRBV7-3 and TRBJ1-1; D unclear. This CDR3 is 8 amino acids long. Germline V gene lookup returns CDR1 SGHTA and CDR2 FQGTGA.

In this sample, this clone turned up once. The chain has TRBV5-6 and TRBJ2-5; weak D call: TRBD1 (6 bases). This CDR3 contains 14 residues. With 1 base removed from V and 5 bases from J, the gap between germline ends came to 12 bases. Germline CDR1 reads SGHDT; CDR2 reads YYEEEE. The CDR3 loop reads CASSLTGWDETQYF. CDR3 bases: TGTGCCAGCAGCTTGACAGGGTGGGACGAGACCCAGTACTTC.

The chain recombines TRBV19 with TRBJ2-3; D may be TRBD1 or TRBD2 (5 bases each). Germline V gives CDR1 LNHDA, CDR2 SQIVND (reference sequence). The CDR3 loop spans 15 amino acids. The V and J ends lost 6 bases and 1 base respectively, with 14 bases between them. The CDR3 sequence is CASSLREAGTDTQYF. The CDR3, as DNA: TGTGCCAGTAGCCTCAGGGAAGCGGGCACAGATACGCAGTATTTT.

The rearrangement links TRBV5-1 to TRBJ2-1, with D hard to call. CDR3 size: 12 residues. The germline gives CDR1 SGHRS, CDR2 YFSETQ. V lost 5 bases and J lost 4, with 7 bases in between. CDR3 DNA sequence: TGCGCCAGCAGTGTCGGGTACAATGAGCAGTTCTTC. Encoded protein: CASSVGYNEQFF.

This clone was counted once. A read error may account for a junction end that differs from germline. In DNA, the CDR3 is TGTGCCAGCAGGGACAGGGGGACTCTTTGGCTCTTC. It is translated as CASRDRGTLWLF. J is TRBJ2-1 and V is TRBV2; 10 bases are a match to TRBD1. Germline CDR1 is SNHLY and CDR2 is FYNNEI. The CDR3 runs 12 residues. Based on the CDR3 plus reference TRBV2 and TRBJ2-1, the full variable domain is EPEVTQTPSHQVTQMGQEVILRCVPISNHLYFYWYRQILGQKVEFLVSFYNNEISEKSEIFDDQFSVERPDGSNFTLKIRSTKLEDSAMYFCASRDRGTLWLFGPGTRLTVL.

This sequence joins TRBV6-1 and TRBJ2-3; D tentatively fits TRBD1 or TRBD2 (6 bases each). V lost 4 bases to trimming and J lost 10 bases, with 18 bases between them. Germline assignment: CDR1 MNHNS and CDR2 SASEGT. This CDR3 is 14 amino acids long. CDR3 protein: CASSGDRPRGSQYF. The DNA for the CDR3 is TGTGCCAGCAGTGGCGACAGGCCACGGGGGTCGCAGTATTTT.

The chain combines TRBV18 with TRBJ1-1, with D perhaps matching TRBD1 (5 bases). Trimming stripped 2 bases from V and 10 bases from J, with 11 bases between. The CDR3 sequence is 12 residues long. Germline V CDR1 and CDR2: KGHSH, LQKENI. The CDR3 loop reads CASSPEQAGAFF. The CDR3, as DNA: TGTGCCAGCTCACCAGAACAGGCCGGAGCTTTCTTT.

The CDR3 region has the DNA TGTGCCAGCAGCAGGGGTACCGGGGATCAGCCCCAGCATTTT. Its translation is CASSRGTGDQPQHF. The chain links TRBV4-2 to TRBJ1-5, with D possibly matching TRBD1 (5 bases). This CDR3 is built from 14 residues. Trimming pared 5 bases from V and 5 bases from J, leaving 13 bases between. Germline CDR1 reads LGHNA; CDR2 reads YNFKEQ.

The chain couples TRBV30 to TRBJ2-1; tentatively, D is TRBD1 (6 bases). Germline CDR1 and CDR2: GTSNPN and SVGIG (reference sequence). This CDR3 contains 12 residues. Trimming pared 3 bases from V and 5 bases from J, leaving 8 bases between. The CDR3 is CAWSSGDNEQFF. Here the CDR3 DNA reads TGTGCCTGGAGCTCAGGGGACAATGAGCAGTTCTTC.

The V and J genes are TRBV29-1 and TRBJ2-5; 7 nucleotides align to TRBD1. The V gene end was trimmed by 4 bases and the J gene end by 6 bases; junction bases not matched to a gene: 5. The germline gives CDR1 SQVTM, CDR2 ANQGSEA. This CDR3 comprises 12 residues. The CDR3 loop is CSVASTGKTQYF. CDR3 coding DNA: TGCAGCGTTGCTTCGACAGGGAAGACCCAGTACTTC. Looking up the rest from reference TRBV29-1 and TRBJ2-5 gives the full variable domain: SAVISQKPSRDICQRGTSLTIQCQVDSQVTMMFWYRQQPGQSLTLIATANQGSEATYESGFVIDKFPISRPNLTFSTLTVSNMSPEDSSIYLCSVASTGKTQYFGPGTRLLVL.

The chain has TRBV15 and TRBJ2-3; TRBD2 aligns across 7 bases. The CDR3 totals 15 residues. Germline-derived CDR1 and CDR2 are LNHNV and YYDKDF (reference sequence). Trimming removed 0 bases from V and 6 bases from J; junction bases left unmatched: 6. CDR3 loop: CATSRDVAGMDTQYF. CDR3 coding DNA: TGTGCCACCAGCAGAGATGTAGCGGGTATGGATACGCAGTATTTT.

The chain has TRBV29-1 and TRBJ2-3; 7 bases are shared with TRBD2. CDR3 size: 16 residues. Trimming took 6 bases from V and 0 from J; bases not matched to a gene: 12. Germline V lookup: CDR1 SQVTM, CDR2 ANQGSEA. Written as DNA, the CDR3 is TGCAGCGTCAGACCCCGACTAGCTCCTAGCACAGATACGCAGTATTTT. Translating gives CSVRPRLAPSTDTQYF.

The genes are TRBV11-2 and TRBJ2-7; D is ambiguous. Germline V gene sequence: CDR1 SGHAT, CDR2 FQNNGV. This CDR3 has 13 amino acids. V lost 3 bases and J lost 3, with 9 bases in between. This chain's CDR3 is CASSFGSYYEQYF. In nucleotides, the CDR3 is TGTGCCAGCAGCTTCGGGTCCTACTACGAGCAGTACTTC.

V and J are TRBV4-1 and TRBJ1-4, with no clear D. V was cut by 1 base and J by 0 bases, with 9 bases left in between. Germline V lookup: CDR1 MGHRA, CDR2 YSYEKL. This CDR3 has 16 amino acids. CDR3 residues: CASSQARSATNEKLFF. The CDR3 DNA reads TGCGCCAGCAGCCAAGCCAGAAGTGCAACTAATGAAAAACTGTTTTTT.

This rearrangement joins TRBV28 to TRBJ1-1; weak D call: TRBD1 (5 bases). Trimming took off 6 bases at V and 2 bases at J, with 13 bases between the two ends. CDR1 MDHEN and CDR2 SYDVKM come from the germline V gene. The CDR3 is 14 amino acids. The CDR3 DNA sequence: TGTGCCAGCAGCCCAGGGAACAGAAACACTGAAGCTTTCTTT. This translates into CASSPGNRNTEAFF. The full variable domain, with the rest looked up from reference TRBV28 and TRBJ1-1, is DVKVTQSSRYLVKRTGEKVFLECVQDMDHENMFWYRQDPGLGLRLIYFSYDVKMKEKGDIPEGYSVSREKKERFSLILESASTNQTSMYLCASSPGNRNTEAFFGQGTRLTVV.

The chain joins TRBV10-3 to TRBJ2-7, with TRBD2 matching 9 bases. Unmatched junction bases numbered 7, after V lost 2 bases and J lost 2 bases. Germline values: CDR1 ENHRY, CDR2 SYGVKD. The CDR3 length is 16 residues. In nucleotides, the CDR3 is TGTGCCATCAGTGAGCCCAACGGCGGGAGGGCCTACGAGCAGTACTTC. Amino acids: CAISEPNGGRAYEQYF.

This chain links TRBV10-3 with TRBJ2-7; 8 positions match TRBD1. This CDR3 spans 15 amino acids. Germline CDR1 reads ENHRY; CDR2 reads SYGVKD. V dropped 6 bases and J dropped 0; count of bases not matched to a gene: 7. The CDR3 sequence is CAIRPGQESSYEQYF. CDR3 DNA sequence: TGTGCCATCAGACCGGGACAGGAAAGCTCCTACGAGCAGTACTTC.

This clone was found once. This chain connects TRBV4-3 to TRBJ1-2, with D unresolved. The CDR3 is 15 residues long. Looked up from germline, CDR1 is LGHNA and CDR2 is YSLEER. The germline V and J ends were trimmed by 3 bases and 2 bases, with 13 bases remaining between them. The CDR3 sequence: CASSHEPGGNYGYTF. The CDR3 bases are TGCGCCAGCAGCCACGAACCGGGAGGGAACTATGGCTACACCTTC.

The chain couples TRBV6-6 to TRBJ1-2; D unresolved. V lost 4 bases, J lost 3 bases, and 12 bases lay in between. The CDR3 is 14 amino acids. Germline-derived CDR1 and CDR2 are MNHNY and SVGAGI (reference sequence). DNA of the CDR3: TGTGCCAGCAGTTCTCTGGGAGAAGACTATGGCTACACCTTC. It is translated as CASSSLGEDYGYTF.